Listed here is a single T cell receptor beta chain. The sample originates from a study of T cells expressing NK-cell markers. A 5'RACE template switching approach incorporating UMIs was used to make TCR beta cDNA. With the 5' RACE reads reprocessed, TCRdb shows one record per CDR3 protein and no DNA. The listing contains hundreds of thousands of distinct CDR3 sequences. The CDR3 is made up of 14 amino acids. The TCR sequence derives from a man aged 18 to 69 in good health. This chain connects TRBV12-3 or TRBV12-4 to TRBJ1-1; TCRdb gives TRBD1 as the D gene, but with no DNA this cannot be confirmed. The sequencing sample was made of blood T cells: a sorted CD56 or NKG2C T cell subset, CD4+ or CD8+ T cells, or bulk PBMC T cells (not recorded which). CDR3 region: CASSLWGATAEAFF.